This entry lists 8 T cell receptor beta chains sequenced from one sample in a study of T cells in Graves' hyperthyroidism and ophthalmopathy. The TCR beta CDR3 regions underwent amplification using RNA transcripts as the source. The TCR CDR3 first-round RT-PCR relied on the HTBI primer set. TCRdb analysed the multiplex PCR reads with MiXCR anew, one entry per CDR3 protein. This table has 600,000 to 650,000 distinct CDR3 sequences, 15% to 20% appearing once. The sequencing input was blood. The receptor source for this set is a woman aged 25 to 39 with Graves' hyperthyroidism.

This clonotype has a count of ten or more. The CDR3 DNA reads TGTGCTAGTGGTCCGGGGGGCGGGGGGCGAAGGAATGAGCAGTTCTTC. Protein sequence: CASGPGGGGRRNEQFF. This chain connects TRBV12-5 to TRBJ2-1, with 8 bases aligning to TRBD2. The CDR3 has 16 amino acids. Germline CDR1 is LGHNT and CDR2 is FRNRAP. J was trimmed by 7 bases and V by 5 bases; bases with no gene match: 13.

Many counts were recorded for this clonotype. This sequence joins TRBV4-3 and TRBJ2-1; 12 bases are shared with TRBD2. The trim removed 4 bases at V and 4 bases at J, leaving 5 bases unmatched. The CDR3 has 16 residues. Per the germline V gene, CDR1 is LGHNA and CDR2 is YSLEER. The CDR3 protein is CASSPSGTSGYNEQFF. CDR3 DNA: TGCGCCAGCAGCCCGTCCGGGACTAGCGGGTACAATGAGCAGTTCTTC.

As to this clonotype: A much larger clone lies a single base off, so this may be a read error. This chain links TRBV28 with TRBJ2-5; 7 bases fit TRBD2. CDR3 length equals 15 residues. From germline, CDR1 is MDHEN and CDR2 SYDVKM. CDR3 sequence: CASSLVLADQEAQYF. The CDR3 nucleotides are TGTGCCAGCAGTTTAGTCCTAGCGGACCAAGAGGCCCAGTACTTC.

In its sample, this clonotype was seen many times. The rearrangement uses TRBV7-8 and TRBJ1-1, with 7 bases aligning to TRBD1. The trim removed 1 base at V and 1 base at J, leaving 3 bases unmatched. This CDR3 is 15 amino acids long. Germline V lookup: CDR1 SGHVS, CDR2 FQNEAQ. The CDR3 protein is CASSLGRTGNTEAFF. Written as DNA, the CDR3 is TGTGCCAGCAGCTTAGGGCGGACAGGGAACACTGAAGCTTTCTTT. Filled out from reference TRBV7-8 and TRBJ1-1, the complete variable domain reads GAGVSQSPRYKVAKRGQDVALRCDPISGHVSLFWYQQALGQGPEFLTYFQNEAQLDKSGLPSDRFFAERPEGSVSTLKIQRTQQEDSAVYLCASSLGRTGNTEAFFGQGTRLTVV.

This clonotype was seen a few times. This chain links TRBV7-3 with TRBJ2-3; no firm D call. There are 16 residues in the CDR3. Germline loops: CDR1 SGHTA, CDR2 FQGTGA. V was shortened by 5 bases and J by 0 bases, with 15 bases between the two germline ends. DNA for the CDR3: TGTGCCAGCAGCCTCCGACCAGACCCTAGCACAGATACGCAGTATTTT. Encoded protein: CASSLRPDPSTDTQYF. Supplemented by reference TRBV7-3 and TRBJ2-3, the full variable domain reads GAGVSQTPSNKVTEKGKYVELRCDPISGHTALYWYRQSLGQGPEFLIYFQGTGAADDSGLPNDRFFAVRPEGSVSTLKIQRTERGDSAVYLCASSLRPDPSTDTQYFGPGTRLTVL.

Ten or more counts support this clonotype. The genes are TRBV6-6 and TRBJ1-2; D not certain. There are 17 residues in the CDR3. Germline-derived CDR1 and CDR2 are MNHNY and SVGAGI (reference sequence). V gave up 2 bases and J gave up 8 bases, with 24 bases separating them. DNA for the CDR3: TGTGCCAGCAGTTACAGGCCTGAGACTCCTTCCGCATGGGGCTACACCTTC. Translated: CASSYRPETPSAWGYTF.

The V call is TRBV6-2 or TRBV6-3, the J call TRBJ2-4; tentative D call: TRBD2 (5 bases). The CDR3 spans 16 residues. The ends were cut back, 0 bases at V and 0 bases at J, with 9 bases in the middle. Germline assignment: CDR1 MNHEY and CDR2 SVGEGT. CDR3 sequence (DNA): TGTGCCAGCAGTTACTCGAGGGCAGTAGCCAAAAACATTCAGTACTTC. Translating it yields CASSYSRAVAKNIQYF.

The CDR3, as DNA: TGTGCCTGGAACCACGACAGGGGGGAAGGCTACACCTTC. Protein product: CAWNHDRGEGYTF. The chain couples TRBV30 to TRBJ1-2; the match to TRBD1 covers 9 bases. This CDR3 is 13 amino acids long. The germline V gene encodes CDR1 GTSNPN and CDR2 SVGIG (reference sequence). Trimming at V came to 4 bases and at J to 8 bases, leaving 8 bases not matched to a gene.